This T cell receptor (beta chain) was captured by sequencing in a study of patients and donors after allogeneic stem cell transplantation. V gave up 3 bases and J gave up 0 bases, with 9 bases separating them. This CDR3 has 15 amino acids. TCRdb called the RT-PCR reads again in MiXCR, with one record for every CDR3 protein. The data hold about 160,000 distinct CDR3 sequences, with nearly 25% observed a single time. This clonotype has just a few counts. Sequencing was carried out using blood, either unsorted or a sorted T cell fraction (not recorded which). The TCR sequence derives from a human donor who was either an allogeneic HSCT recipient or a stem cell or donor lymphocyte infusion donor (not recorded which). It is not recorded whose cells these are; they may come from a transplant donor. V is TRBV12-3 or TRBV12-4 and J is TRBJ2-1; no reliable D call. The CDR3 coding sequence is TGTGCCAGCAGTTTGGGCGCGGTCTCCTACAATGAGCAGTTCTTC. It encodes CASSLGAVSYNEQFF.